Each of the 11 T cell receptor beta chains below was sequenced from the same sample in a study of cytomegalovirus exposure and HLA in healthy donors. Use of 60 Vbeta and 13 Jbeta primers characterized the PCR. Only in-frame clones appear in the TCRdb table, and some are missing; sequencing was by immunoSEQ multiplex PCR. The sample holds 150,000 to 200,000 clones; around 80% are singletons and the top ten take about 1.5%. Source material: PBMCs. The receptors originated from a woman under 40 in good health and CMV-seropositive.

This rearrangement joins TRBV5-4 to TRBJ1-4; weak D call: TRBD1 (5 bases). Germline V gene lookup returns CDR1 SGHNT and CDR2 YYREEE (reference sequence). The CDR3 has 15 residues. V lost 4 bases and J lost 5, with 15 bases in between. CDR3 in amino acids: CASSGAGMGNEKLFF. The CDR3 nucleotides are TGTGCCAGCAGCGGCGCAGGGATGGGCAATGAAAAACTGTTTTTT.

The rearrangement uses TRBV5-1 and TRBJ2-1; 13 bases map to TRBD2. The trim removed 7 bases at V and 6 bases at J, leaving 1 base unmatched. Germline V gene data show CDR1 as SGHRS and CDR2 as YFSETQ. This CDR3 contains 13 residues. The CDR3 DNA is TGCGCCAGCCGACTAGCGGGGGGCAATGAGCAGTTCTTC. This encodes CASRLAGGNEQFF. Variable domain in full (rest from reference TRBV5-1 and TRBJ2-1): KAGVTQTPRYLIKTRGQQVTLSCSPISGHRSVSWYQQTPGQGLQFLFEYFSETQRNKGNFPGRFSGRQFSNSRSEMNVSTLELGDSALYLCASRLAGGNEQFFGPGTRLTVL.

This clone has only a few counts. V usage is TRBV9 and J usage is TRBJ1-3, with a tentative D call TRBD1 (6 bases). CDR3 length equals 16 residues. V gave up 3 bases and J gave up 4 bases, with 17 bases separating them. Germline V gene lookup returns CDR1 SGDLS and CDR2 YYNGEE. CDR3 sequence reads: CASSGSDRPPGNTIYF. In DNA, the CDR3 is TGTGCCAGCAGCGGGAGTGACAGGCCCCCAGGAAACACCATATATTTT.

The J gene is TRBJ1-1, the V gene TRBV11-2, with 8 bases identical to TRBD1. The CDR3 runs to 17 residues. The junction had 15 bases not matched to a gene; V was cut back by 6 bases and J by 3 bases. Germline lookup yields CDR1 SGHAT and CDR2 FQNNGV. The CDR3 is CASSSDETGARDTEAFF. The CDR3 bases are TGTGCCAGCAGTAGCGACGAGACAGGGGCGAGAGACACTGAAGCTTTCTTT.

The J gene is TRBJ2-7, the V gene TRBV28; D unclear. Germline V CDR1 and CDR2: MDHEN, SYDVKM. The CDR3 is made up of 12 amino acids. V dropped 3 bases and J dropped 2 bases, with 5 bases sitting between them. CDR3 in DNA: TGTGCCAGCAGTTTTGAGCCCTACGAGCAGTACTTC. Its translation: CASSFEPYEQYF.

In this sample, this clone turned up once. V gene TRBV27 combines with J gene TRBJ2-7, with 7 bases matching TRBD1. The CDR3 consists of 15 residues. The V gene's germline CDR1 is MNHEY and CDR2 SMNVEV (reference sequence). V shed 3 bases, J shed 1 base, and the junction held 6 bases outside the gene matches. CDR3 DNA: TGTGCCAGCAGTTTTTTGGGACAGCTATCCTACGAGCAGTACTTC. This codes for CASSFLGQLSYEQYF.

In its sample, this clone was seen once. The DNA for the CDR3 is TGTGCCAGCAGCCCGAATCTCAGGGGACAGCCCCAGCATTTT. Encoded protein: CASSPNLRGQPQHF. V and J are TRBV6-5 and TRBJ1-5, with a possible D match to TRBD1 (6 bases). There are 14 residues in the CDR3. Trimming left V 6 bases short and J 7 bases short, with 16 bases between. The germline CDR1 and CDR2 sequences are MNHEY and SVGAGI.

This rearrangement joins TRBV5-1 to TRBJ1-2; 9 bases match TRBD1. V was clipped by 4 bases and J by 6 bases; unmatched bases: 13. The CDR3 contains 16 residues. The germline V gene has CDR1 SGHRS and CDR2 YFSETQ. The CDR3 sequence: CASSRGQGAYLHGYTF. For the CDR3, the DNA is TGCGCCAGCAGCCGGGGACAGGGCGCGTATCTGCATGGCTACACCTTC. The whole variable domain, remainder taken from reference TRBV5-1 and TRBJ1-2, is KAGVTQTPRYLIKTRGQQVTLSCSPISGHRSVSWYQQTPGQGLQFLFEYFSETQRNKGNFPGRFSGRQFSNSRSEMNVSTLELGDSALYLCASSRGQGAYLHGYTFGSGTRLTVV.

The chain carries TRBV5-8 and TRBJ2-1; maybe TRBD2 (6 bases). CDR3 length: 15 residues. Deletions cut 0 bases from V and 3 bases from J, with 10 bases between. The germline gives CDR1 SGHTS, CDR2 YDEGEE. CDR3 sequence reads: CASSLGASDYNEQFF. The CDR3 region has the DNA TGTGCCAGCAGCTTGGGAGCTAGCGACTACAATGAGCAGTTCTTC.

In its sample, this clone was seen once. This chain connects TRBV4-2 to TRBJ2-5; 9 bases fit TRBD2. Germline V gene sequence: CDR1 LGHNA, CDR2 YNFKEQ. V shed 1 base, J shed 1 base, and the junction held 7 bases outside the gene matches. This CDR3 region has 17 residues. CDR3 amino acids: CASSQVFGGRAQETQYF. In DNA, the CDR3 is TGTGCCAGCAGCCAAGTCTTCGGCGGGAGGGCCCAAGAGACCCAGTACTTC.

The V gene is TRBV11-2, the J gene TRBJ2-7; TRBD1 agrees at 12 bases. There are 15 residues in the CDR3. From germline, CDR1 is SGHAT and CDR2 FQNNGV. Trimming cost V 4 bases and J 4 bases; bases outside gene matches: 5. CDR3 in amino acids: CASSWGGQGAYEQYF. The CDR3, as DNA: TGTGCCAGCAGCTGGGGGGGACAGGGGGCGTACGAGCAGTACTTC. Together with reference TRBV11-2 and TRBJ2-7, the CDR3 gives the full variable domain: EAGVAQSPRYKIIEKRQSVAFWCNPISGHATLYWYQQILGQGPKLLIQFQNNGVVDDSQLPKDRFSAERLKGVDSTLKIQPAKLEDSAVYLCASSWGGQGAYEQYFGPGTRLTVT.